The 26 T cell receptor beta chains reported below all come from one sample, sequenced in a study of cytomegalovirus exposure and HLA in healthy donors. Profiling relied on immunoSEQ multiplex PCR, and the TCRdb table lists in-frame clones only, not all of them. The table lists some 130,000 clones, 82% of them singletons. Sample: PBMCs. These receptor sequences come from a man younger than 45 in good health and CMV-seropositive.

The rearrangement uses TRBV2 and TRBJ2-1, with D possibly matching TRBD2 (7 bases). The germline V gene encodes CDR1 SNHLY and CDR2 FYNNEI. Trimming took 6 bases from V and 2 from J, leaving 17 bases between them. This CDR3 has 16 residues. In nucleotides, the CDR3 is TGTGCCAGCAGGGACCAACGGGGGGCGGCCTACAATGAGCAGTTCTTC. Protein sequence: CASRDQRGAAYNEQFF.

The chain couples TRBV6-5 to TRBJ2-7; D remains unclear. Trimming removed 0 bases at V and 3 bases at J, with 6 bases between. The germline CDR1 and CDR2 sequences are MNHEY and SVGAGI. This CDR3 comprises 13 residues. The CDR3 is CASSYSNSYEQYF. The CDR3 nucleotides are TGTGCCAGCAGTTACTCGAACAGCTACGAGCAGTACTTC.

The rearrangement joins TRBV6-5 to TRBJ1-1, with 8 bases matching TRBD1. The ends lost 4 bases at V and 4 bases at J; junction bases unmatched: 8. Germline-derived CDR1 and CDR2 are MNHEY and SVGAGI. The CDR3 is made up of 15 amino acids. CDR3 residues: CASSSGQGGSTEAFF. In DNA form, the CDR3 reads TGTGCCAGCAGTTCTGGACAGGGTGGGAGCACTGAAGCTTTCTTT.

This chain connects TRBV27 to TRBJ2-4; 7 nucleotides agree with TRBD2. This CDR3 region has 14 residues. Germline-derived CDR1 and CDR2 are MNHEY and SMNVEV (reference sequence). Trimming cost V 8 bases and J 7 bases; bases outside gene matches: 11. For the CDR3, the DNA is TGTGCCAGCCGGAGGCTAGCGGACGGCAACATTCAGTACTTC. Translated: CASRRLADGNIQYF.

This rearrangement joins TRBV7-3 to TRBJ2-2; 8 bases match TRBD1. V shed 5 bases, J shed 4 bases, and the junction held 3 bases outside the gene matches. Germline V gene sequence: CDR1 SGHTA, CDR2 FQGTGA. The CDR3 spans 14 residues. The CDR3 region is CASSQGAITGELFF. The CDR3, as DNA: TGTGCCAGCAGCCAGGGGGCCATCACCGGGGAGCTGTTTTTT.

The rearrangement joins TRBV5-1 to TRBJ2-7, with 7 bases lining up with TRBD1. The V gene end was trimmed by 3 bases and the J gene end by 1 base; junction bases not matched to a gene: 7. This CDR3 contains 15 residues. Per germline, CDR1 SGHRS and CDR2 YFSETQ. CDR3 in DNA: TGCGCCAGCAGCTCGGGACAGCCGTTATCCTACGAGCAGTACTTC. Translation gives CASSSGQPLSYEQYF.

This clone has a single count. This chain joins TRBV7-8 and TRBJ2-7, with TRBD2 matching over 9 bases. J gave up 2 bases and V 5 bases, and 7 bases lay outside the gene matches. CDR1 and CDR2 (germline): SGHVS, FQNEAQ. This CDR3 is 15 amino acids long. The CDR3 DNA reads TGTGCCAGCAGCCTATCTAGCGGGGATACCTACGAGCAGTACTTC. Its translation is CASSLSSGDTYEQYF.

This rearrangement joins TRBV5-5 to TRBJ2-3, with a possible D match to TRBD1 (6 bases). The ends were cut back, 3 bases at V and 3 bases at J, with 17 bases in the middle. This CDR3 spans 16 amino acids. Germline CDR1 is SGHKS and CDR2 is YYEKEE (reference sequence). Here the CDR3 reads CASSWYYREGTDTQYF. CDR3 in DNA: TGTGCCAGCAGCTGGTATTACAGGGAAGGGACAGATACGCAGTATTTT.

A word on this clone: The identical CDR3 is also encoded by other nucleotide sequences in the sample. For the CDR3, the DNA is TGCGCCAGCAGCCCTGGGACAGTCAACACTGAAGCTTTCTTT. Translated: CASSPGTVNTEAFF. J is TRBJ1-1 and V is TRBV5-1; 7 bases are shared with TRBD1. There are 14 residues in the CDR3. The trim removed 4 bases at V and 2 bases at J, leaving 5 bases unmatched. The germline CDR1 and CDR2 sequences are SGHRS and YFSETQ. Drawing the rest from reference TRBV5-1 and TRBJ1-1, the complete variable domain is KAGVTQTPRYLIKTRGQQVTLSCSPISGHRSVSWYQQTPGQGLQFLFEYFSETQRNKGNFPGRFSGRQFSNSRSEMNVSTLELGDSALYLCASSPGTVNTEAFFGQGTRLTVV.

The V and J genes are TRBV4-2 and TRBJ1-2; no reliable D call. Germline CDR1 and CDR2: LGHNA and YNFKEQ. Trimming stripped 2 bases from V and 2 bases from J, with 3 bases between. There are 12 residues in the CDR3. The CDR3 loop is CASSQRNYGYTF. DNA for the CDR3: TGTGCCAGCAGCCAACGGAACTATGGCTACACCTTC.

The chain combines TRBV6-5 with TRBJ2-2; 10 bases map to TRBD1. With V trimmed by 3 bases and J by 2 bases, 3 bases remained unmatched. Germline V gene sequence: CDR1 MNHEY, CDR2 SVGAGI. This CDR3 spans 16 amino acids. The CDR3 DNA reads as TGTGCCAGCAGTTATTGGACAGGGGGTAACACCGGGGAGCTGTTTTTT. This codes for CASSYWTGGNTGELFF.

Points on this clone: Germline and junction disagree at one end, which may indicate a read error. This chain joins TRBV4-1 and TRBJ1-2; 7 positions agree with TRBD1. The CDR3 is 15 amino acids. CDR1 is MGHRA and CDR2 is YSYEKL in the germline V gene. The CDR3 region is CASSQDGQGVTFLSF. The CDR3 DNA reads TGCGCCAGCAGCCAAGATGGCCAGGGGGTAACCTTTTTATCCTTC.

The V gene is TRBV5-1, the J gene TRBJ2-4; possibly TRBD2 for D (6 bases). This CDR3 is 14 amino acids long. Germline loops: CDR1 SGHRS, CDR2 YFSETQ. V lost 9 bases to trimming and J lost 2 bases, with 15 bases between them. The CDR3 DNA sequence: TGCGCCACTATCCCGGGGGATCCCAAAAACATTCAGTACTTC. It codes for CATIPGDPKNIQYF. Drawing the rest from reference TRBV5-1 and TRBJ2-4, the complete variable domain is KAGVTQTPRYLIKTRGQQVTLSCSPISGHRSVSWYQQTPGQGLQFLFEYFSETQRNKGNFPGRFSGRQFSNSRSEMNVSTLELGDSALYLCATIPGDPKNIQYFGAGTRLSVL.

The rearrangement links TRBV5-6 to TRBJ1-5, with no clear D. CDR1 is SGHDT, CDR2 YYEEEE, per germline. Trimming cost V 2 bases and J 7 bases, with 13 bases left between them. There are 14 residues in the CDR3. CDR3 nucleotides: TGTGCCAGCAGCTTCCGGGATCTCCCACAGCCCCAGCATTTT. Protein product: CASSFRDLPQPQHF. The full variable domain, its missing parts supplied by reference TRBV5-6 and TRBJ1-5, is DAGVTQSPTHLIKTRGQQVTLRCSPKSGHDTVSWYQQALGQGPQFIFQYYEEEERQRGNFPDRFSGHQFPNYSSELNVNALLLGDSALYLCASSFRDLPQPQHFGDGTRLSIL.

The V and J genes are TRBV19 and TRBJ2-7, with 11 bases that match TRBD2. Trimming at V came to 6 bases and at J to 5 bases, leaving 6 bases not matched to a gene. CDR1 and CDR2 (germline): LNHDA, SQIVND (reference sequence). The CDR3 runs to 14 residues. This CDR3 reads CASRPTSGDNEQYF. The DNA of the CDR3 is TGTGCCAGTAGGCCGACTAGCGGGGACAACGAGCAGTACTTC.

The chain has TRBV12-5 and TRBJ1-2, with D perhaps TRBD1 (5 bases). Germline lookup yields CDR1 LGHNT and CDR2 FRNRAP. The CDR3 has 13 amino acids. The V end lost 1 base, the J end lost 6 bases, and 9 bases lay between the germline ends. The CDR3, as DNA: TGTGCTAGTGGTTTGGCAGGGATCGATGGCTACACCTTC. This encodes CASGLAGIDGYTF.

This rearrangement joins TRBV28 to TRBJ1-2; 9 bases match TRBD1. V lost 5 bases to trimming and J lost 2 bases; unmatched junction nucleotides: 24. Per the germline V gene, CDR1 is MDHEN and CDR2 is SYDVKM. The CDR3 runs to 21 residues. CDR3: CASSPGTGIVWAPMGNYGYTF. The CDR3 DNA follows: TGTGCCAGCAGTCCAGGGACAGGGATAGTTTGGGCCCCTATGGGGAACTATGGCTACACCTTC.

Concerning this clone itself: Distinct nucleotide sequences in the sample also encode this CDR3. This chain joins TRBV18 and TRBJ1-3, with 7 bases identical to TRBD1. Germline-derived CDR1 and CDR2 are KGHSH and LQKENI. This CDR3 has 15 residues. The ends lost 3 bases at V and 0 bases at J; junction bases unmatched: 2. The CDR3 sequence: CASSPGQISGNTIYF. The CDR3 nucleotides are TGTGCCAGCTCACCGGGACAGATCTCTGGAAACACCATATATTTT.

This chain links TRBV27 with TRBJ1-1; unclear D gene. Germline V CDR1 and CDR2: MNHEY, SMNVEV (reference sequence). The CDR3 contains 13 residues. Trimming removed 5 bases from V and 1 base from J, with 8 bases in between. As DNA, the CDR3 is TGTGCCAGCAGTAAACAGTGGAACACTGAAGCTTTCTTT. Translating it yields CASSKQWNTEAFF.

The chain is built from TRBV19 and TRBJ2-7; D is undetermined. Trimming took off 5 bases at V and 0 bases at J, with 14 bases between the two ends. Germline lookup yields CDR1 LNHDA and CDR2 SQIVND (reference sequence). CDR3 length equals 15 residues. The CDR3 reads CASSLGDLGSYEQYF. Here the CDR3 DNA reads TGTGCCAGTAGTCTCGGTGACTTAGGCTCCTACGAGCAGTACTTC. The complete variable domain, with remaining parts taken from reference TRBV19 and TRBJ2-7, reads DGGITQSPKYLFRKEGQNVTLSCEQNLNHDAMYWYRQDPGQGLRLIYYSQIVNDFQKGDIAEGYSVSREKKESFPLTVTSAQKNPTAFYLCASSLGDLGSYEQYFGPGTRLTVT.

The chain carries TRBV30 and TRBJ2-1; TRBD2 aligns across 7 bases. The CDR3 extends over 13 amino acids. Germline V lookup: CDR1 GTSNPN, CDR2 SVGIG (reference sequence). V dropped 1 base and J dropped 7; count of bases not matched to a gene: 4. In nucleotides, the CDR3 is TGTGCCTGGAGTGCGGGAGGTGGGAATGAGCAGTTCTTC. This sequence encodes CAWSAGGGNEQFF.

V usage is TRBV5-6 and J usage is TRBJ2-7; 7 bases are a match to TRBD1. Germline CDR1 is SGHDT and CDR2 is YYEEEE. This CDR3 comprises 14 residues. J gave up 5 bases and V 3 bases, and 8 bases lay outside the gene matches. CDR3 DNA sequence: TGTGCCAGCAGCTCCATAGGACAGGTCCACGAGCAGTACTTC. It codes for CASSSIGQVHEQYF.

The J gene is TRBJ1-4, the V gene TRBV27; D call uncertain. CDR1 MNHEY and CDR2 SMNVEV come from the germline V gene (reference sequence). Trimming stripped 5 bases from V and 11 bases from J, with 12 bases between. The CDR3 loop spans 12 amino acids. The CDR3 DNA reads TGTGCCAGCAGTCCAAACTTGCTTAAACTGTTTTTT. Translation gives CASSPNLLKLFF.

The rearrangement joins TRBV4-1 to TRBJ1-2; 9 bases agree with TRBD1. This CDR3 has 15 residues. The V gene's germline CDR1 is MGHRA and CDR2 YSYEKL. The V and J ends lost 4 bases and 7 bases, in that order; junction bases with no gene match: 10. The CDR3 sequence: CASSPLGTGQGGYTF. CDR3 nucleotides: TGCGCCAGCAGCCCCTTAGGTACGGGACAGGGTGGCTACACCTTC.

This chain links TRBV5-1 with TRBJ2-3, with 12 positions matching TRBD2. Germline V CDR1 and CDR2: SGHRS, YFSETQ. The CDR3 runs 16 residues. The junction had 6 bases not matched to a gene; V was cut back by 1 base and J by 6 bases. The CDR3 DNA reads TGCGCCAGCAGCTTGCCGCCTAGCGGGAGGGTGGATACGCAGTATTTT. Translating it yields CASSLPPSGRVDTQYF. Full variable domain (outside the CDR3, taken from reference TRBV5-1 and TRBJ2-3): KAGVTQTPRYLIKTRGQQVTLSCSPISGHRSVSWYQQTPGQGLQFLFEYFSETQRNKGNFPGRFSGRQFSNSRSEMNVSTLELGDSALYLCASSLPPSGRVDTQYFGPGTRLTVL.

This clone appeared once. The chain combines TRBV15 with TRBJ2-2; TRBD1 agrees at 7 bases. J was trimmed by 1 base and V by 1 base; bases with no gene match: 0. Germline CDR1 and CDR2: LNHNV and YYDKDF (reference sequence). CDR3 length: 15 residues. Written as DNA, the CDR3 is TGTGCCACCAGCAGAGGGACAGGGAACACCGGGGAGCTGTTTTTT. Protein sequence: CATSRGTGNTGELFF.